This T cell receptor (beta chain) was captured in a study of blood T cell repertoires in COVID-19. About the research overall: There were acute and convalescent COVID-19 samples, and they came from the United States, Italy and Spain.

Germline assignment: CDR1 MRHNA and CDR2 SNTAGT. The V and J ends lost 6 bases and 1 base respectively, with 9 bases between them. The CDR3 sequence is 13 residues long. Libraries were prepared by immunoSEQ multiplex PCR; TCRdb keeps only in-frame clonotypes and omits some of them. The profile shows 200,000 to 250,000 clones, around nine tenths of them singletons. This clonotype was sampled from a woman in her fifties or sixties with acute or convalescent COVID-19. Specimen: peripheral blood. This chain joins TRBV6-4 and TRBJ1-1; no clear D. CDR3: CASRVQTNTEAFF. CDR3 sequence (DNA): TGTGCCAGCAGGGTACAGACGAACACTGAAGCTTTCTTT.